The T cell receptor (beta chain) under discussion was sequenced for a study of technical replicates of blood from a few donors. Clones were read by immunoSEQ multiplex PCR, and TCRdb kept only the in-frame ones, dropping some. The repertoire holds 75,000 to 100,000 clones, with over 80% as singletons. Per the germline V gene, CDR1 is SGHTA and CDR2 is FQGTGA. The length of the CDR3 is 13 residues. Trimming took 2 bases from V and 5 from J, leaving 9 bases between them. The genes are TRBV7-3 and TRBJ1-1; D gene unclear. This clonotype was obtained from a human donor in good health. Input material: T cells isolated from PBMCs. The CDR3 sequence: CASSLGEGTEAFF. The CDR3 nucleotides are TGTGCCAGCAGCTTAGGCGAGGGAACTGAAGCTTTCTTT.